The 14 T cell receptor beta chains reported below all come from one sample, sequenced in a study of CD8 T cells in ankylosing spondylitis. TCRdb reanalysed the 5' RACE reads using MiXCR and keeps one entry per CDR3 protein. The sample has 200,000 to 250,000 distinct CDR3 sequences, 32% seen once; the top ten hold around 4.4%. The sequenced material came from blood, either unsorted or a sorted T cell fraction (not recorded which). Receptor source: a male donor with ankylosing spondylitis or in good health (not recorded which).

This chain's CDR3 is CSASHMNTEAFF. CDR3 DNA: TGCAGTGCCTCTCATATGAACACTGAAGCTTTCTTT. The rearrangement uses TRBV20-1 and TRBJ1-1; no firm D call. Trimming took off 6 bases at V and 0 bases at J, with 8 bases between the two ends. The CDR3 length is 12 residues. Germline CDR1 DFQATT, CDR2 SNEGSKA (reference sequence).

As for this clonotype: One end of the junction does not line up with germline, which may come from a read error. The CDR3 region has the DNA TGCAGTGTACAGAGGGGGCTAGTCTCCTCCGAGCAGTACTTC. Protein product: CSVQRGLVSSEQYF. The chain links TRBV20-1 to TRBJ2-7; 7 bases align to TRBD1. CDR1 and CDR2 (germline): DFQATT, SNEGSKA (reference sequence). There are 14 residues in the CDR3.

This clonotype was seen at least ten times. V usage is TRBV29-1 and J usage is TRBJ2-2; TRBD1 is a possible D gene (6 bases). The CDR3 has 13 residues. V was cut by 7 bases and J by 0 bases, with 9 bases left in between. CDR1 and CDR2 (germline): SQVTM, ANQGSEA. Written as DNA, the CDR3 is TGCAGCGCACGGACAGCGAACACCGGGGAGCTGTTTTTT. Its protein is CSARTANTGELFF.

The rearrangement links TRBV30 to TRBJ2-7; 7 bases map to TRBD2. This CDR3 comprises 13 residues. The V and J ends lost 2 bases and 2 bases, in that order; junction bases with no gene match: 3. Per the germline V gene, CDR1 is GTSNPN and CDR2 is SVGIG (reference sequence). This CDR3 reads CAWSPGGPYEQYF. CDR3 nucleotides: TGTGCCTGGAGTCCGGGAGGCCCCTACGAGCAGTACTTC.

CDR3 loop: CASSLDSGGLFSYNEQFF. The CDR3 coding sequence is TGTGCCAGCAGCTTAGATTCCGGGGGGCTATTCTCCTACAATGAGCAGTTCTTC. J is TRBJ2-1 and V is TRBV11-1; the D gene is possibly TRBD2 (7 bases). The germline V and J ends were trimmed by 1 base and 0 bases, with 16 bases remaining between them. The CDR3 extends over 18 amino acids. The germline CDR1 and CDR2 sequences are SGHAT and FQDESV (reference sequence).

The rearrangement links TRBV11-1 to TRBJ1-1; D ambiguous. Germline CDR1 and CDR2: SGHAT and FQDESV (reference sequence). The germline V and J ends were trimmed by 3 bases and 1 base, with 12 bases remaining between them. The CDR3 covers 15 residues. The CDR3 loop is CASSFPGERNTEAFF. CDR3 DNA: TGTGCCAGCAGCTTCCCCGGGGAACGGAACACTGAAGCTTTCTTT.

J is TRBJ2-7 and V is TRBV28, with 7 bases matching TRBD1. Trimming at V came to 6 bases and at J to 9 bases, leaving 17 bases not matched to a gene. This CDR3 has 15 residues. CDR1 is MDHEN and CDR2 is SYDVKM in the germline V gene. In nucleotides, the CDR3 is TGTGCCAGCAGCCCTCTTGGGACAGCAGAACCCGGGCAGTACTTC. It is translated as CASSPLGTAEPGQYF.

This clonotype was counted between two and nine times. The J gene is TRBJ1-4, the V gene TRBV20-1, with a possible D match to TRBD1 (5 bases). Germline V CDR1 and CDR2: DFQATT, SNEGSKA (reference sequence). Trimming removed 5 bases at V and 4 bases at J, with 14 bases between. The CDR3 length is 14 residues. The CDR3 is CSAVVGVGNEKLFF. The CDR3 region has the DNA TGCAGTGCTGTCGTAGGGGTGGGTAATGAAAAACTGTTTTTT.

This clonotype was detected only a few times. V usage is TRBV12-3 or TRBV12-4 and J usage is TRBJ1-2; no clear D gene. The CDR3 loop spans 14 amino acids. The V end lost 1 base, the J end lost 2 bases, and 8 bases lay between the germline ends. The CDR3 loop reads CASSLVPSNYGYTF. The CDR3 DNA follows: TGTGCCAGCAGTTTAGTGCCCAGCAACTATGGCTACACCTTC.

The chain joins TRBV7-9 to TRBJ2-7; 10 nucleotides agree with TRBD1. Per germline, CDR1 SEHNR and CDR2 FQNEAQ (reference sequence). J lost 6 bases, V lost 5 bases, and 10 bases had no gene match. CDR3 size: 15 residues. CDR3 amino acids: CASSPDRGRFIEQYF. CDR3 DNA: TGTGCCAGCAGCCCAGACAGGGGGCGCTTCATCGAGCAGTACTTC.

The chain employs TRBV4-2 and TRBJ2-2; 12 positions agree with TRBD1. With 4 bases clipped from V and 2 bases from J, the junction kept 20 bases outside the gene matches. Germline-derived CDR1 and CDR2 are LGHNA and YNFKEQ. The CDR3 runs to 22 residues. The CDR3: CASSPRTGTGGWSTSNTGELFF. CDR3 sequence (DNA): TGTGCCAGCAGCCCCAGAACCGGGACAGGGGGCTGGTCGACGAGCAACACCGGGGAGCTGTTTTTT.

In its sample, this clonotype was seen a few times. The chain uses TRBV4-1 and TRBJ2-1, with 9 nucleotides matching TRBD1. V lost 0 bases, J lost 6 bases, and 3 bases stayed unmatched. Germline CDR1 reads MGHRA; CDR2 reads YSYEKL. The CDR3 runs 15 residues. As DNA, the CDR3 is TGCGCCAGCAGCCAAGAGGACAGGGGAGGCAATGAGCAGTTCTTC. Encoded protein: CASSQEDRGGNEQFF.

CDR3 DNA: TGTGCCAGCAGCAAAGACAGTTCAACTAATGAAAAACTGTTTTTT. Its protein product is CASSKDSSTNEKLFF. This rearrangement joins TRBV6-1 to TRBJ1-4; possible D gene TRBD1, 5 bases. Germline CDR1 is MNHNS and CDR2 is SASEGT. V lost 6 bases and J 0 bases, leaving 11 bases between the germline ends. There are 15 residues in the CDR3.

This clonotype has more than one count but fewer than ten. This chain connects TRBV5-8 to TRBJ2-1; D might be TRBD1 (5 bases). Deletions cut 5 bases from V and 5 bases from J, with 11 bases between. The germline gives CDR1 SGHTS, CDR2 YDEGEE. The CDR3 spans 13 residues. Here the CDR3 reads CASSTDSHNEQFF. CDR3 DNA sequence: TGTGCCAGCAGTACCGACAGTCACAATGAGCAGTTCTTC.